This note documents a single TCR beta chain sequence. This clone was counted once. Its antigen target is currently unknown. Base qualities are missing; no much larger clone stands one base away. This entry belongs to a study of radiotherapy plus CTLA-4 blockade in lung cancer (dated by TCRdb to 2017 to 2018). About the study as a whole: Among enrolled patients, roughly 18% had an objective response and around 33% reached disease control.

The study tested focal radiation therapy combined with CTLA-4 blockade (ipilimumab) in patients with chemo-refractory metastatic non-small-cell lung cancer. Library creation used the immunoSEQ multiplex PCR assay. The table comes from immuneACCESS by way of TCRdb, which keeps in-frame sequences with V and J called. Part of the clones is missing from these tables; in studies checked, under half for an unresolved V gene and the rest for unknown reasons. Present in this sample are about 35,000 clones, 85% of which were seen just once. 5.8% of the sample belongs to the ten largest clones. What the authors observed across the whole study: Increased serum interferon-beta after radiation, together with early dynamic changes in blood T cell clones, were reported to be the strongest predictors of response. TCR clones derived from tumors expanded in peripheral blood after treatment with radiotherapy and ipilimumab.

CDR1 and CDR2 are read off the germline V gene as MDHEN and SYDVKM. Deletion took 2 bases off V and 4 bases off J, with a span of 8 bases between the germline ends. Including cysteine and phenylalanine, the CDR3 has 13 amino acids. Only the CDR3 portion is preserved as DNA: 39 bases, with reading frame beginning at the first base. The receptor chain draws on TRBV28 and TRBJ1-1, with TRBD1 perhaps the D gene, on 6 matching bases. The sample in question was peripheral blood, obtained from a patient treated with radiotherapy plus ipilimumab. This clonotype was sampled from a human donor with non-small cell lung cancer who had stable disease on radiotherapy plus ipilimumab. The base sequence is TGTGCCAGCAGTTTAGGGGGCGGCACTGAAGCTTTCTTT. Its amino acids are CASSLGGGTEAFF.